This T cell receptor beta chain was captured by sequencing in a study of blood T cell repertoires in COVID-19 (dated by TCRdb to 2018 to 2020). General notes on the study: Samples from collaborators originated in the United States, Italy and Spain and spanned both the acute and convalescent phases of COVID-19. The material from the prospective study consisted of cDNA or gDNA derived from T cells, B-cell-depleted T cells, or PBMCs. The dataset comprised deeply sampled blood TCRbeta repertoires from subjects exposed to, actively infected with, or recovered from COVID-19. The repertoires were released in a freely available public database intended as a resource for research on the immune response to SARS-CoV-2. The samples were drawn from the first 160 participants of the ongoing ImmuneRACE study and from 1,254 subjects provided by 6 global collaborators. The sample metadata nearly always contained a de-identified subject ID, COVID-19 status, age in years and sex. Where available, HLA class I and class II types were obtained from metadata supplied by the sample provider rather than from assay-based typing. Overall results and qualifications from the work: The amount of clinical and demographic metadata varied by source and participant and was provided uncurated.

TCRbeta CDR3 regions were amplified from genomic DNA by means of the immunoSEQ Assay, a bias-controlled multiplex PCR. The paper's processing steps were these. Within the assay, amplification of reference gene primers was used to estimate how many nucleated cells each sample contained. To quantify the absolute abundance of each unique TCRbeta CDR3 rearrangement, sequence reads were collapsed and filtered. For each sample, productive Simpson clonality was calculated as the square root of Simpson's diversity index across productive rearrangements. The clones in this table, taken by TCRdb from immuneACCESS, are in-frame only. Not every clone is retained; where verified, under half of the shortfall comes from an unresolved V gene, and the cause of the rest is unknown. Clone size and the V and J calls come from that table; the DNA yielded D and trimming. This sample lists 40,000 to 50,000 clones; 87% were detected once. The top ten clonotypes cover 3.5% to 5.5% of the sample.

Per the germline V gene, SGHTS is the CDR1 and YDEGEE is the CDR2. A distance of 15 bases separates the germline ends of V and J, which lose 1 base and 2 bases respectively. From cysteine to phenylalanine, the CDR3 is 17 amino acids long. Of all the DNA, just the CDR3 is kept, 51 bases in frame from base 1. Whole blood was collected in K2EDTA tubes by collaborating institutions according to the institutions' own protocols. For TCRbeta analysis, collaborators shipped samples in one of three forms: frozen whole blood, isolated PBMCs, or DNA extracted from either of those sample types. This clone appeared once. There is no known antigen for this receptor. Qualities for individual bases were not recorded, and no much larger clone is one base off.

Recombination joined TRBV5-8 with TRBJ2-2; the D gene is perhaps TRBD2, from 6 matching bases. Sequencing used peripheral blood. The source is a man between 60 and 75 years old with acute or convalescent COVID-19. The encoded CDR3 is CASSLRRGPTNTGELFF. The DNA sequence is given as TGTGCCAGCAGCTTGAGGAGGGGCCCTACAAACACCGGGGAGCTGTTTTTT.